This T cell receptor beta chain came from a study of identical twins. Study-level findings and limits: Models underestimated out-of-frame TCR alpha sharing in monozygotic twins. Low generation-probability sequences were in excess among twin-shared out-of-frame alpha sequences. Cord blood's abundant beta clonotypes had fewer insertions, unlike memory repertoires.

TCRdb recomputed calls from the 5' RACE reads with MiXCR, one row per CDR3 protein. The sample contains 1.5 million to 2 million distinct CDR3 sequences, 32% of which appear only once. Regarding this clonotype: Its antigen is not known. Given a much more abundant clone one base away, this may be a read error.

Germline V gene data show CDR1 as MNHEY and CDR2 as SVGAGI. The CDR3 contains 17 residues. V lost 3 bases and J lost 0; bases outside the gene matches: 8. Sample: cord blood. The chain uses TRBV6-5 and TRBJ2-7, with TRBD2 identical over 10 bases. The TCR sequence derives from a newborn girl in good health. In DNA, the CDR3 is TGTGCCAGCAGTTATCCACCCGGACTAGCGGCCTCCTACGAGCAGTACTTC. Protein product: CASSYPPGLAASYEQYF.